This T cell receptor (beta chain) was sequenced during a study of blood T cell repertoires in COVID-19. Under the authors' procedure: Reference gene primer amplification gave estimated nucleated cell counts. Sequenced by immunoSEQ multiplex PCR; TCRdb stores in-frame clones only, minus some. V, J and clone size are those of that table, while D and trimming were read from the DNA. The table lists some 140,000 clones, approximately 83% of them singletons. With V trimmed by 7 bases and J by 0 bases, 7 bases remained unmatched. Germline V gene data show CDR1 as SGHRS and CDR2 as YFSETQ. The CDR3 is 15 residues long.

Specimen: peripheral blood. The chain joins TRBV5-1 to TRBJ2-3; 8 bases map to TRBD1. The clonotype was recovered from a woman aged 55-75 years with acute or convalescent COVID-19. DNA for the CDR3: TGCGCCAGCGGACAGGGCTATTCCAGCACAGATACGCAGTATTTT. Protein: CASGQGYSSTDTQYF. Filled out from reference TRBV5-1 and TRBJ2-3, the complete variable domain reads KAGVTQTPRYLIKTRGQQVTLSCSPISGHRSVSWYQQTPGQGLQFLFEYFSETQRNKGNFPGRFSGRQFSNSRSEMNVSTLELGDSALYLCASGQGYSSTDTQYFGPGTRLTVL.